This T cell receptor beta chain was observed in a study of glioma-infiltrating T cells. The germline V gene has CDR1 MGHRA and CDR2 YSYEKL. Deletions cut 0 bases from V and 6 bases from J, with 8 bases between. The CDR3 extends over 13 amino acids. TCR alpha and beta CDR3 regions were amplified from RNA using iRepertoire nested multiplex PCR. Tissue mRNA or PBMC total RNA, 100-400 ng, went into one-step reverse transcription and amplification. TCRdb re-called the multiplex PCR reads through MiXCR, storing one row per CDR3 protein. The sample has about 130,000 distinct CDR3 sequences; around 23% are singletons.

Sequences were obtained from glioma tissue, nonneoplastic brain tissue, or PBMCs (not recorded which). The source of this sequence is a human donor with low-grade glioma or glioblastoma, undergoing nonglioma brain surgery, or in good health (not recorded which). The chain joins TRBV4-1 to TRBJ1-2; no clear D gene. In DNA, the CDR3 is TGCGCCAGCAGCCAAGATTCCGTCGATGGCTACACCTTC. Amino acids: CASSQDSVDGYTF.